This T cell receptor (beta chain) was sequenced in a study of T-cell reconstitution after alpha-beta-depleted transplantation in children. Unique molecular identifiers were incorporated into the prepared TCRbeta library. TCRdb re-derived calls from the PCR reads in MiXCR, one entry per CDR3 protein. The sample yields roughly 90,000 distinct CDR3 sequences, 9.5% to 15% seen once. This clonotype was picked up many times. Material: PBMCs from the stem cell graft donor, obtained from the stem cell graft. This sequence was found in a human donor who donated a stem cell graft to a child with inherited bone marrow failure.

CDR3 DNA sequence: TGCGCCAGCAGCTGGGGGGACATTGCCGGGGCCAACGTCCTGACTTTC. Its translation is CASSWGDIAGANVLTF. The chain combines TRBV5-1 with TRBJ2-6; TRBD1 or TRBD2 may be the D gene (6 bases each). The germline V gene encodes CDR1 SGHRS and CDR2 YFSETQ. This CDR3 region has 16 residues. With 3 bases removed from V and 4 bases from J, the gap between germline ends came to 14 bases.